These T cell receptor beta chains were read from a single sample in a study of cytomegalovirus exposure and HLA in healthy donors. The repertoire was sequenced with immunoSEQ multiplex PCR; TCRdb's copy has only in-frame clones and lacks some. There are 130,000 or so clones in the sample, with roughly 2% held by the top ten. The material sequenced was PBMCs. Every receptor here comes from a woman aged 60-70 years in good health and CMV-seronegative. The conserved cysteine and the conserved F or W are not part of the CDR3 here. The D gene is left open where the match is weak.

D	V	J	CDR3
.	TRBV5-5	TRBJ1-1	ASRPSGRGGYGEAF
TRBD1	TRBV28	.	ASSQTGVEQY
.	TRBV19	TRBJ1-2	ASSPPEGNYGYT
.	TRBV5-1	TRBJ2-2	ASSLQGNTGELF
TRBD1	TRBV2	.	ASTQWDRTYEQY
.	TRBV6-5	TRBJ1-1	ASSYSGGGGTEAF
.	TRBV25-1	TRBJ2-7	ASSASITGFFYEQY
.	TRBV7-3	TRBJ2-3	ASSSSAGDTQY
TRBD1	TRBV19	TRBJ1-2	AGRTGGGYT
TRBD2	TRBV5-1	TRBJ2-3	ASSPRTSGGGTQY
.	TRBV5-4	TRBJ2-1	ASSFEPGVEQF
TRBD2	TRBV5-4	TRBJ2-3	ASSRGSGRAPDTQY
TRBD2	TRBV5-6	TRBJ2-5	ASSLAASGKETQY
.	TRBV9	TRBJ1-2	ASSEQGSYGYT
TRBD2	TRBV6-5	TRBJ2-5	ASSYGLAGVKETQY
TRBD2	TRBV29-1	TRBJ2-1	SVSRLAGADNEQF
.	TRBV30	TRBJ1-6	AWESGQSSSYNSPLH
.	TRBV11-3	TRBJ1-3	ASSLPAGAGNTIY
TRBD1	TRBV6-5	TRBJ2-1	ASSPSSPDRGHQF
TRBD2	TRBV11-2	TRBJ2-1	ASSLGSSGGAIEQF
.	TRBV7-6	TRBJ2-7	ASSFKRGIGGVYEQY
.	TRBV5-1	TRBJ2-5	ASSSQSGLQETQY
.	TRBV18	TRBJ2-3	ASSPLESTDTQY
TRBD1	TRBV7-9	TRBJ1-1	ASSSQGAVAEAF
TRBD1	TRBV29-1	TRBJ1-2	SVEGGTGNGYT
TRBD2	TRBV30	TRBJ2-2	AAGGGTGELF
.	TRBV6-5	TRBJ2-1	ASSYSRLLGYNEQF
TRBD1	TRBV27	TRBJ2-7	ASSEFQQGVRPYEQY
TRBD2	TRBV11-2	TRBJ2-3	ASSPTSGTDTQY
.	TRBV5-1	TRBJ2-7	ASSLASKGYYEQY
.	TRBV28	TRBJ2-3	ASSSPVPADTQY
.	TRBV5-1	TRBJ2-1	ASSLEADYNEQF
.	TRBV11-3	TRBJ2-7	ASSLEHNYEQY
TRBD1	TRBV7-8	TRBJ2-2	ASSPRQGANTGELF
TRBD1	TRBV5-1	TRBJ2-7	ASSLDPGQTSYEQY
TRBD1	TRBV2	TRBJ1-1	ASSEHRVRDRRANTEAF
TRBD1	TRBV28	TRBJ1-2	ASRPGQGAGGYT
.	TRBV28	TRBJ1-2	ASTLGQGGGYGYT
TRBD1	TRBV19	TRBJ2-2	ASSRYYRGPYTGELF
.	TRBV11-1	TRBJ2-7	ASSLASQAGSYEQY
.	TRBV7-2	TRBJ1-2	ASSLLGAPYGYT
TRBD1	TRBV6-1	TRBJ1-1	AIVRTGGAEAF
.	TRBV5-1	TRBJ2-1	ASSLVGGTSYNEQF
.	TRBV10-3	TRBJ1-1	AIAGVGFPEAF